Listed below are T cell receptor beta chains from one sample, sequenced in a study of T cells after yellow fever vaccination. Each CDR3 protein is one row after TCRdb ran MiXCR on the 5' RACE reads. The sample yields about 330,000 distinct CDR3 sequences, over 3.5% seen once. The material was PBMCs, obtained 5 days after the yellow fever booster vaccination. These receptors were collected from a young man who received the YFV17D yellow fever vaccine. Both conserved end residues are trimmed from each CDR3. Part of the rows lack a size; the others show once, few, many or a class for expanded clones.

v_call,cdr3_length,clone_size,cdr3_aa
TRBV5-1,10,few,ASSLAGGFED
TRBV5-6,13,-,ASSLAGRRYYEQY
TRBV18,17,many,ASSHPSPMAGTPQETQY
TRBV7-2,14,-,ASSLFRGSNTDTQY
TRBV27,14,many,ASSLFGAGGKNIQY
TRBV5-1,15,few,ASSWTGTSGSTDTQY
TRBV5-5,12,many,ASSLRSYQETQY
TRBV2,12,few,ASRAGLVTDTQY
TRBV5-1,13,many,ASSFRDSTRDTQY
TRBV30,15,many,AWSESLITSGANVLT
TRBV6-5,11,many,ASSYSHNYGYT
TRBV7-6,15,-,ASSSSEEGLDQETQY
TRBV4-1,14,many,ASSQSPRVGYYEQY
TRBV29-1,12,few,SVARQTANYGYT
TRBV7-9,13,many,ASSSLAESTDTQY
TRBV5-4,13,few,ASSSQGLGQETQY
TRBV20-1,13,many,SARDLGSVNEKLF
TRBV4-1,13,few,ASSSSLVTNEKLF
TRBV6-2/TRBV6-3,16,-,ASSFLAGGPSSYNEQF
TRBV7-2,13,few,ASSAFGQENEKLF
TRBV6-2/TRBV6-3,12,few,ASSWGFGEGELF
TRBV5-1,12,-,ASSLEEGNSPLH
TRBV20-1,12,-,SARRTGMSQPQH
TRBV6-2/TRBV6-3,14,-,ASSSPGASPYNEQF
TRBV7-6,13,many,ASSLNRGSAGELF
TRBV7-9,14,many,ASSLRGLAGGDEQF
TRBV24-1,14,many,ATMGQGRRGVYEQF
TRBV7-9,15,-,ASSAIRDRSANYGYT
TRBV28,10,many,ASTSSTGELF
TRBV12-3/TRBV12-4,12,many,ASSLGGRNQPQH
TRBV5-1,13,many,ASSLSGTDLTEAF
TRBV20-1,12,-,SAGAEGLQETQY
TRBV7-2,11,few,ASSHPGKNIQY
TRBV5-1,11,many,ASVLTTGETQY
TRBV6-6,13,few,ASSYGEGLPDTQY